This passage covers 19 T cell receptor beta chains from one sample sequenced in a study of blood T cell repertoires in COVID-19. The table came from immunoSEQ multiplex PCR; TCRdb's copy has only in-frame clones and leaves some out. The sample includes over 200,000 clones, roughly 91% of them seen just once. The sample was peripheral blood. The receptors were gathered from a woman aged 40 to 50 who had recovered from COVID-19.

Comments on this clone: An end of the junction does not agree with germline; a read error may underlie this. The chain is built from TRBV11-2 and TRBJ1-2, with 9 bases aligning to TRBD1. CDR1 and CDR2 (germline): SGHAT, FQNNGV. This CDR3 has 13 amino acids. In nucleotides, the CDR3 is TGTGCCAGCAGCCCCAACCGGGACAGGGCTCTCTTCTTC. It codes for CASSPNRDRALFF.

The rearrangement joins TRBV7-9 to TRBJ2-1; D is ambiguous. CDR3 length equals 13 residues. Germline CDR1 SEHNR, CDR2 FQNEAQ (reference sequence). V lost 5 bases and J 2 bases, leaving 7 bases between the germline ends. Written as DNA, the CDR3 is TGTGCCAGCAGCCCAGCGACCTACAATGAGCAGTTCTTC. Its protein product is CASSPATYNEQFF.

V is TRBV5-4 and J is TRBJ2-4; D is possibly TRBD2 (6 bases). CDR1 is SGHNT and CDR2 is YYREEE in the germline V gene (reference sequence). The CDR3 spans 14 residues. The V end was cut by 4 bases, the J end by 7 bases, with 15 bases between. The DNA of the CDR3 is TGTGCCAGCAGCCAACCCGGACTACCCAACATTCAGTACTTC. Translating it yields CASSQPGLPNIQYF.

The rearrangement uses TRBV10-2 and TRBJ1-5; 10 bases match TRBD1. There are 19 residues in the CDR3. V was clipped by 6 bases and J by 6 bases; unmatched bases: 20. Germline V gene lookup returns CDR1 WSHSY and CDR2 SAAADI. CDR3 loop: CASSLPGQGLQSAAQPQHF. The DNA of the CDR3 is TGCGCCAGCAGCTTACCGGGACAGGGGCTCCAATCGGCGGCTCAGCCCCAGCATTTT.

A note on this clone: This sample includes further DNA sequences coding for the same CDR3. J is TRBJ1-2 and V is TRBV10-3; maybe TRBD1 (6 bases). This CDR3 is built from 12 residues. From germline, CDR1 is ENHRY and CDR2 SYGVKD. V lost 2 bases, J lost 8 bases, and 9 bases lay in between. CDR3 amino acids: CAISEGRGGYTF. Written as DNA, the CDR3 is TGTGCCATCAGTGAGGGCAGGGGCGGCTACACCTTC.

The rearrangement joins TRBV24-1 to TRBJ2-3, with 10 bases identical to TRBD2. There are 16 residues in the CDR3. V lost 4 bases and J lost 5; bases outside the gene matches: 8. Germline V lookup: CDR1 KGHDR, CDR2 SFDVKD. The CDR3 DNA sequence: TGTGCCACCAGTGACCGGACTCGACTAGCGGGAGATACGCAGTATTTT. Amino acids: CATSDRTRLAGDTQYF.

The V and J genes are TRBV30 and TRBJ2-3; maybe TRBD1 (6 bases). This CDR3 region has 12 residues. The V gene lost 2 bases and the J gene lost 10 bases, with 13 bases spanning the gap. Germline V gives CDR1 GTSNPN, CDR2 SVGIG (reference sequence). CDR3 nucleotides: TGTGCCTGGAGTCAACAGGGCCCCGCGCAGTATTTT. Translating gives CAWSQQGPAQYF. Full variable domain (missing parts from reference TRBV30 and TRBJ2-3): SQTIHQWPATLVQPVGSPLSLECTVEGTSNPNLYWYRQAAGRGLQLLFYSVGIGQISSEVPQNLSASRPQDRQFILSSKKLLLSDSGFYLCAWSQQGPAQYFGPGTRLTVL.

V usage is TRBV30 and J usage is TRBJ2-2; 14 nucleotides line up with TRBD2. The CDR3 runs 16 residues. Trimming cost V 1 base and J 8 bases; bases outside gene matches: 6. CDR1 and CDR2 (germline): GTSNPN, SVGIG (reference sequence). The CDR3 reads CAWSGTSGRPGGELFF. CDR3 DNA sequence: TGTGCCTGGAGTGGGACTAGCGGGAGGCCGGGGGGGGAGCTGTTTTTT.

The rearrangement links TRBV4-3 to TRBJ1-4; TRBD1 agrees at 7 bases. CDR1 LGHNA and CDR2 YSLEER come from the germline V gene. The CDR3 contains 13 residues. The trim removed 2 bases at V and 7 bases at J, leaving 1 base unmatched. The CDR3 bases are TGCGCCAGCAGCCAACAGGGGGGTGAAAAACTGTTTTTT. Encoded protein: CASSQQGGEKLFF.

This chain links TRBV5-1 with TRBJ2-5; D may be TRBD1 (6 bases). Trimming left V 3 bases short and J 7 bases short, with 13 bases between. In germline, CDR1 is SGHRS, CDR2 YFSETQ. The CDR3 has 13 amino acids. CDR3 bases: TGCGCCAGCAGCTCCGACAGGCCGGGGACCCAGTACTTC. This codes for CASSSDRPGTQYF.

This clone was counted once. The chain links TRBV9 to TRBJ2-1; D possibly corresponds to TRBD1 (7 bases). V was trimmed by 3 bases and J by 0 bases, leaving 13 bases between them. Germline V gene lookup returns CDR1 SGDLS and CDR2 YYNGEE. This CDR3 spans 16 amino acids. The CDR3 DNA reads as TGTGCCAGCAGCGGGGGGGACAGCCGCTCCTACAATGAGCAGTTCTTC. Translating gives CASSGGDSRSYNEQFF.

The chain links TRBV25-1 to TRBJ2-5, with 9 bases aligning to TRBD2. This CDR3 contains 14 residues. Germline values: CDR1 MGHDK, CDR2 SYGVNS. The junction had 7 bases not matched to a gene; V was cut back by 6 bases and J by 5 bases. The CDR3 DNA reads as TGTGCCAGCAGCCCACACCTAGCGGGGGAGACCCAGTACTTC. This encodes CASSPHLAGETQYF.

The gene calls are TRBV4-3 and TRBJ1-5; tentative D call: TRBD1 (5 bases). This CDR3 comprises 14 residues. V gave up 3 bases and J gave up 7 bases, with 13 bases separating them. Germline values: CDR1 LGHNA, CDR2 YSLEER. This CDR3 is CASSQGGWGQPQHF. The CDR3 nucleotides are TGCGCCAGCAGCCAGGGGGGATGGGGACAGCCCCAGCATTTT.

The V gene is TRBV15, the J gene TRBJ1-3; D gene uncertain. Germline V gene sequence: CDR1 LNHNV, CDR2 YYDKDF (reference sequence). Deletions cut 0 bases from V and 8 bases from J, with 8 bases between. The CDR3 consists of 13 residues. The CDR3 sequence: CATSREAGDTIYF. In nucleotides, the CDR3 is TGTGCCACCAGCAGAGAGGCCGGGGACACCATATATTTT.

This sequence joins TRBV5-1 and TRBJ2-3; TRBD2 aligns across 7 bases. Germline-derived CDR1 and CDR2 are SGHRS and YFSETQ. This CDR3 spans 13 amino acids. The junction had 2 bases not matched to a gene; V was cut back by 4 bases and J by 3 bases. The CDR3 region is CASSPGGTDTQYF. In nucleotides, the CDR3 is TGCGCCAGCAGCCCCGGGGGGACAGATACGCAGTATTTT.

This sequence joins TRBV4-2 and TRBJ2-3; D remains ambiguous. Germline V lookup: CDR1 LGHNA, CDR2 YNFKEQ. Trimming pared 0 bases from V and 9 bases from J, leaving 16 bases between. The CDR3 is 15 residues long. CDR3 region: CASSQDASDGRTQYF. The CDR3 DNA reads TGTGCCAGCAGCCAAGATGCTAGTGACGGAAGAACGCAGTATTTT.

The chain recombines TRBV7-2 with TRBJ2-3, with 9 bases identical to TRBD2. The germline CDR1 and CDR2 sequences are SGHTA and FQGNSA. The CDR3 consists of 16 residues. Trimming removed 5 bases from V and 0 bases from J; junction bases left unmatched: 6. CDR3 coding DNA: TGTGCCAGCAGCGCCGGGACTAGCAGGAGCACAGATACGCAGTATTTT. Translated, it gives CASSAGTSRSTDTQYF. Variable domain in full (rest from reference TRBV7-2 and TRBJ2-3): GAGVSQSPSNKVTEKGKDVELRCDPISGHTALYWYRQSLGQGLEFLIYFQGNSAPDKSGLPSDRFSAERTGGSVSTLTIQRTQQEDSAVYLCASSAGTSRSTDTQYFGPGTRLTVL.

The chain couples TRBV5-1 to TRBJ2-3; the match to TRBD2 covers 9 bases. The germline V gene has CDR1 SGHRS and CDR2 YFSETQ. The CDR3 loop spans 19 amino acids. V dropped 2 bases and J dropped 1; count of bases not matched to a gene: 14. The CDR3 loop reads CASSFSPMDQRGGTDTQYF. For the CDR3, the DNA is TGCGCCAGCAGCTTTAGCCCAATGGACCAGCGGGGGGGCACAGATACGCAGTATTTT.

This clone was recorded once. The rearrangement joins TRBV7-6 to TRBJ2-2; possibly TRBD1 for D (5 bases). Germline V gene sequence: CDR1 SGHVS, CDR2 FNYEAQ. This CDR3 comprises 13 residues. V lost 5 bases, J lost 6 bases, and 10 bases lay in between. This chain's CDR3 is CASSTVGPGELFF. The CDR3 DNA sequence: TGTGCCAGCAGCACTGTGGGGCCCGGGGAGCTGTTTTTT.